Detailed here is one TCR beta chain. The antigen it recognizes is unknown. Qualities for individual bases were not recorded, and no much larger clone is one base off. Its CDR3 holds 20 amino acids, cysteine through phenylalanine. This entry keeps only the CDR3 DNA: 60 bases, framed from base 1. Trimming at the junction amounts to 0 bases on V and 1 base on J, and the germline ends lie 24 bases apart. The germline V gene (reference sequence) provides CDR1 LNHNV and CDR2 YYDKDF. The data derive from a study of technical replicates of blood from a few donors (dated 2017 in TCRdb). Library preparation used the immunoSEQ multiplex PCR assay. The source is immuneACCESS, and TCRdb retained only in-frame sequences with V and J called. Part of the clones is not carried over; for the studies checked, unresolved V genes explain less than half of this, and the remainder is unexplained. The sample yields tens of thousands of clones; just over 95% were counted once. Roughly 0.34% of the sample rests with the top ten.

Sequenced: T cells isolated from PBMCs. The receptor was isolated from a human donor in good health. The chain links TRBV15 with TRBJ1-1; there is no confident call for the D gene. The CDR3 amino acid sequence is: CATSRELDRRTRAGNTEAFF. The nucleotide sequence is TGTGCCACCAGCAGAGAATTGGATAGGAGGACTAGGGCTGGGAACACTGAAGCTTTCTTT.